A selection of T cell receptor beta chains follows, all from one sample in a study of human T cells and chemical hapten exposure. Using its own MiXCR run on the RACE reads, TCRdb lists one record per CDR3 protein. The sample yields 350,000 to 450,000 distinct CDR3 sequences, about 5.1% seen once. The material was whole blood, obtained in connection with sensitization to the hapten diphenylcyclopropenone (DPC). These receptor sequences come from a woman in her forties or fifties with alopecia areata. Some clones in this sample may be carry-over from other donors' samples. The CDR3 runs from the conserved cysteine through the conserved F or W. Each record gives: V gene, clone size, J gene, D gene, CDR3 DNA, CDR3 protein. The D gene is left open where the match is weak. For some rows the clone size is stated as once, few or many, or as a class when expanded; others skip it.

TRBV28	many	TRBJ2-7	TRBD2	TGTGCCAGCAGTTCCACTAGCGGGCCTTCCTACGAGCAGTACTTC	CASSSTSGPSYEQYF
TRBV6-1	few	TRBJ2-3	NA	TGTGCCAGCACCCTGGAGCACCTTAGCACAGATACGCAGTATTTT	CASTLEHLSTDTQYF
TRBV6-2/TRBV6-3	few	TRBJ2-2	NA	TGTGCCAGCCTTTCCGGGGCGGGACTCCGAAGGAACACCGGGGAGCTGTTTTTT	CASLSGAGLRRNTGELFF
TRBV6-1	NA	TRBJ2-1	NA	TGTGCCAGCAGTGTTTTTACAGGGAATGAGCAGTTCTTC	CASSVFTGNEQFF
TRBV4-2	few	TRBJ1-5	TRBD1	TGTGCCAGCAGCCGAGCTCACCGGACAGGGGGGATGAGGAGCAATCAGCCCCAGCATTTT	CASSRAHRTGGMRSNQPQHF
TRBV6-6	many	TRBJ2-5	NA	TGTGCCAGCAGCCTCCCGGGACTCGGGGAGACCCAGTACTTC	CASSLPGLGETQYF
TRBV29-1	few	TRBJ1-1	NA	TGCAGCGTTACAATTTGGGACACTGAAGCTTTCTTT	CSVTIWDTEAFF
TRBV18	many	TRBJ1-5	NA	TGTGCCAGCTCACCCCAGGCAGGGACTTCCAATCAGCCCCAGCATTTT	CASSPQAGTSNQPQHF
TRBV5-1	NA	TRBJ2-1	TRBD1	TGCGCCAGCAGCTGGACCGGGACAGGGGGTGAGCAGTTCTTC	CASSWTGTGGEQFF
TRBV6-1	NA	TRBJ1-4	NA	TGTGCCAGCAGTGAGATCCCGACAGGTTCGACTAATGAAAAACTGTTTTTT	CASSEIPTGSTNEKLFF
TRBV15	many	TRBJ2-6	NA	TGTGCCACCAGCTTCAGAGACTCTGGGGCCAACGTCCTGACTTTC	CATSFRDSGANVLTF
TRBV29-1	NA	TRBJ1-2	NA	TGCAGCGTTGAAAACCGCTATGGCTACACCTTC	CSVENRYGYTF
TRBV3-1	NA	TRBJ2-7	NA	TGTGCCAGCAGCCAAGATGCCCGCTACGAGCAGTACTTC	CASSQDARYEQYF
TRBV6-5	many	TRBJ2-1	TRBD1	TGTGCCAGCAGTTTCTGGACAGGGGGGTTGGGAAGCTCCTACAATGAGCAGTTCTTC	CASSFWTGGLGSSYNEQFF
TRBV9	few	TRBJ2-4	TRBD1	TGTGCCAGCAGCGAGGGAGGGGGACAGGGAGCCAAAAACATTCAGTACTTC	CASSEGGGQGAKNIQYF
TRBV27	NA	TRBJ2-7	NA	TGTGCCAGCAGTTTTTGGGGGGCTACCTACGAGCAGTACTTC	CASSFWGATYEQYF
TRBV7-2	few	TRBJ2-3	TRBD2	TGTGCCAGCAGCTCTCAGGAGCGGGGGGGCACAGATACGCAGTATTTT	CASSSQERGGTDTQYF
TRBV12-3/TRBV12-4	NA	TRBJ2-5	NA	TGTGCCAGCAGAACCCCGGAGGCAGGAGAGACCCAGTACTTC	CASRTPEAGETQYF
TRBV6-2/TRBV6-3	many	TRBJ2-1	TRBD2	TGTGCCAGCAGTCTGCGGGAGGAGCAGTTCTTC	CASSLREEQFF
TRBV5-6	many	TRBJ1-3	TRBD1	TGTGCCAGCAGCTCCTGGACAGGGGATCCCCGTATTCTCTCTGGAAACACCATATATTTT	CASSSWTGDPRILSGNTIYF
TRBV27	NA	TRBJ2-6	NA	TGTGCCAGCGCATTCAGGGGGGATCGCGACGTCCTGACTTTC	CASAFRGDRDVLTF
TRBV9	many	TRBJ2-1	TRBD1	TGTGCCAGCAGCGTAGAAGGACAGGGGGCCTACAATGAGCAGTTCTTC	CASSVEGQGAYNEQFF
TRBV5-5	few	TRBJ1-3	NA	TGTGCCAGCAGCCGAGAGGGCTCTGGAAACACCATATATTTT	CASSREGSGNTIYF
TRBV5-6	few	TRBJ2-7	NA	TGTGCCAGCAGCTTGGCCGGGACACTCGGGGAGCAGTACTTC	CASSLAGTLGEQYF
TRBV7-2	many	TRBJ2-5	NA	TGTGCCAGCAGCCCCTCCCGAGCAACAGAGACCCAGTACTTC	CASSPSRATETQYF
TRBV3-1	many	TRBJ2-2	NA	TGTGCCAGCAGCCTGCGGGGACCGAACACCGGGGAGCTGTTTTTT	CASSLRGPNTGELFF
TRBV6-1	NA	TRBJ1-1	NA	TGTGCCAGCAGTTCTTTCAGGGGGAACACTGAAGCTTTCTTT	CASSSFRGNTEAFF
TRBV2	few	TRBJ1-6	NA	TGTGCCAGCAGTGAAAATCCAGGGGTAGGCTCACCCCTCCACTTT	CASSENPGVGSPLHF
TRBV19	NA	TRBJ2-2	TRBD1	TGTGCCAGTAAGACAGGGGGAGACACCGGGGAGCTGTTTTTT	CASKTGGDTGELFF
TRBV18	few	TRBJ1-1	TRBD1	TGTGCCAGCTGTGGACAGGCGAACACTGAAGCTTTCTTT	CASCGQANTEAFF
TRBV6-5	many	TRBJ2-6	NA	TGTGCCAGCAGACTGCGCTCTGGGGCCAACGTCCTGACTTTC	CASRLRSGANVLTF
TRBV5-1	many	TRBJ2-3	NA	TGCGCCAGCAGCTTGTTGGGGGGCACAGATACGCAGTATTTT	CASSLLGGTDTQYF
TRBV18	NA	TRBJ2-7	NA	TGTGCCAGCTCCTCAATCGAGGGCAGGGGAAATCGGCAGTACTTC	CASSSIEGRGNRQYF
TRBV15	many	TRBJ1-6	NA	TGTGCCACCAGCCCCCGGGGGAATTCACCCCTCCACTTT	CATSPRGNSPLHF
TRBV3-1	many	TRBJ2-7	TRBD2	TGTGCCAGCAGCCAAGATTATTTCCGCGGGAGTAAATACGAGCAGTACTTC	CASSQDYFRGSKYEQYF
TRBV15	few	TRBJ1-5	NA	TGTGCCACCAGCAGAGATGGGTATAGCAATCAGCCCCAGCATTTT	CATSRDGYSNQPQHF
TRBV28	many	TRBJ1-4	TRBD1	TGTGCCAGCAGTTTAGCCGGACAGGGGGCTGTAGAGAATGAAAAACTGTTTTTT	CASSLAGQGAVENEKLFF
TRBV6-1	NA	TRBJ1-5	NA	TGTGCCAGGAGTGAAGTGGACTCTGGAGGGGGTGGCAATCAGCCCCAGCATTTT	CARSEVDSGGGGNQPQHF
TRBV7-8	few	TRBJ2-3	TRBD1	TGTGCCAGCAGCTTAGGACTCGGACAGGGTAAAGATACGCAGTATTTT	CASSLGLGQGKDTQYF
TRBV29-1	NA	TRBJ1-1	NA	TGCAGCGTTGAATACAGCGTTACGTCGGACACTGAAGCTTTCTTT	CSVEYSVTSDTEAFF
TRBV5-5	many	TRBJ2-5	NA	TGTGCCAGCAGCAATCTAGGAGAGACCCAGTACTTC	CASSNLGETQYF
TRBV6-5	many	TRBJ2-4	NA	TGTGCCAGCAGGAGTTGGACAGAAGAAAACAAAAACATTCAGTACTTC	CASRSWTEENKNIQYF
TRBV20-1	few	TRBJ2-3	NA	TGCAGTGCTAGAGATATCGGGAGAAACACAGATACGCAGTATTTT	CSARDIGRNTDTQYF
TRBV10-3	few	TRBJ1-6	NA	TGTGCCATCAGTGAGAAGCAGGGCGGGTCACCCCTCCACTTT	CAISEKQGGSPLHF
TRBV4-3	NA	TRBJ1-5	TRBD1	TGCGCCAGCAGCCAAGATCCGGACAGGGAGAATCAGCCCCAGCATTTT	CASSQDPDRENQPQHF